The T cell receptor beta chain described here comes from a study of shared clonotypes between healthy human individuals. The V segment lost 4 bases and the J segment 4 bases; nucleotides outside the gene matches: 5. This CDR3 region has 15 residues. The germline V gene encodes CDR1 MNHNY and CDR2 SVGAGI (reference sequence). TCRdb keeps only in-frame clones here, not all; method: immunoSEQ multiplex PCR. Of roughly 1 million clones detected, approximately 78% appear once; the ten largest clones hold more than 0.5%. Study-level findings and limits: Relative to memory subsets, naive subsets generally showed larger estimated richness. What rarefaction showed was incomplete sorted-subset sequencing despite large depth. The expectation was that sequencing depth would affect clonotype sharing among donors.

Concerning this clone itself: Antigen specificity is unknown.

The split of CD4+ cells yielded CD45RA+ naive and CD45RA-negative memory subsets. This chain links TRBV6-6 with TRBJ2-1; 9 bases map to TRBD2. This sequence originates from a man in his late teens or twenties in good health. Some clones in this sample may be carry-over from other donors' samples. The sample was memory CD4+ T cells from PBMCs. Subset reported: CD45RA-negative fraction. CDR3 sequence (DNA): TGTGCCAGCAGTTCACTAGCGGGTGTGTACAATGAGCAGTTCTTC. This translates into CASSSLAGVYNEQFF.